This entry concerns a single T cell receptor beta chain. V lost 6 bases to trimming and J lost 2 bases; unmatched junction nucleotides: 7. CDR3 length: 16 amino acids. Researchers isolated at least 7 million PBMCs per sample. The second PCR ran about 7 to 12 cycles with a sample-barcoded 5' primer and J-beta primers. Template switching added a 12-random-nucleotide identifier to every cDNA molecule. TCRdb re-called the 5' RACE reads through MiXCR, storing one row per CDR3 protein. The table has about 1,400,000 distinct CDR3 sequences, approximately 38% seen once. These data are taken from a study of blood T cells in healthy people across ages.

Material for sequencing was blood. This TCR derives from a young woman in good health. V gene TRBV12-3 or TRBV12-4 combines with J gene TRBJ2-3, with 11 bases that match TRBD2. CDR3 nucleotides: TGTGCCAGCAGCCCGGTGACTAGCGGGACCACAGATACGCAGTATTTT. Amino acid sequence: CASSPVTSGTTDTQYF.